A selection of T cell receptor beta chains follows, all from one sample in a study of blood T cell repertoires in COVID-19. This table comes from immunoSEQ multiplex PCR, and its TCRdb copy is limited to in-frame clones, with some not included. The profile covers around 140,000 clones, with roughly nine tenths appearing a single time and 10% to 15% taken by the ten largest. Sequenced sample: peripheral blood. The receptor set was obtained from a man younger than 35 with COVID-19, enrolled during active disease. The CDR3 runs from the conserved cysteine through the conserved F or W. A D gene is named only where the DNA matches it firmly. Clone sizes are given selectively: once, few, many, or a class where the clone is expanded.

TRBV5-1	NA	TRBD1	TRBJ1-2	TGCGCCAGCAGCCAGAACTGGGACAGCCTCTATGGCTACACCTTC	CASSQNWDSLYGYTF
TRBV6-1	NA	TRBD2	TRBJ2-3	TGTGCCAGCAGTGAATATTCCGGACTAGCGCCCAACCAGAGGCAGTATTTT	CASSEYSGLAPNQRQYF
TRBV28	NA	TRBD1	TRBJ1-2	TGTGCCAGCACTTTGACAGGGGGCGACTATGGCTACACCTTC	CASTLTGGDYGYTF
TRBV6-5	NA	TRBD1	TRBJ2-1	TGTGCCAGCAGCCGACAGACAGGGGGCAATGAGCAGTTCTTC	CASSRQTGGNEQFF
TRBV9	NA	NA	TRBJ2-7	TGTGCCAGCAGCGTAGGGAGCAACTACGAGCAGTACTTC	CASSVGSNYEQYF
TRBV28	few	NA	TRBJ1-3	TGTGCCAGCAGCAACAGTGGAAACACCATATATTTT	CASSNSGNTIYF
TRBV5-1	NA	TRBD1	TRBJ2-7	TGCGCCAGCAGCCCTCGGGACAGTGATTCCTACGAGCAGTACTTC	CASSPRDSDSYEQYF
TRBV28	NA	NA	TRBJ1-3	TGTGCCAGCAGTTCCGGGGGTCCCGGAAACACCATATATTTT	CASSSGGPGNTIYF
TRBV4-1	NA	TRBD2	TRBJ2-2	TGCGCCAGCAGCCAAGATTGGCGGGAGGGCGACACCGGGGAGCTGTTTTTT	CASSQDWREGDTGELFF
TRBV4-3	NA	NA	TRBJ1-5	TGCGCCAGCAGCCAAGACGGACAGTCCAATCAGCCCCAGCATTTT	CASSQDGQSNQPQHF
TRBV12-5	NA	NA	TRBJ2-2	TGTGCTAGTGGTTTCCGTAGGGGGTTTCGGGAGCTGTTTTTT	CASGFRRGFRELFF
TRBV6-4	NA	NA	TRBJ1-1	TGTGCCAGCAGTGAGAGGCATCGGGACACTGAAGCTTTCTTT	CASSERHRDTEAFF
TRBV4-1	NA	NA	TRBJ2-1	TGCGCCAGCAGATCGGTCGTAAGCTCCTACAATGAGCAGTTCTTC	CASRSVVSSYNEQFF
TRBV4-1	NA	NA	TRBJ2-5	TGCGCCAGCAGCCAATTGGGGTTAGCGACTGGGTTGTACCAAGAGACCCAGTACTTC	CASSQLGLATGLYQETQYF
TRBV4-2	NA	TRBD1	TRBJ1-1	TGTGCCAGCAGCCTGTACAGGGGGCAAAATGCTGAAGCTTTCTTT	CASSLYRGQNAEAFF
TRBV5-6	few	TRBD1	TRBJ1-1	TGTGCCAGCAGCTTTCGGGACAGGAGTTTCACTGAAGCTTTCTTT	CASSFRDRSFTEAFF
TRBV7-9	NA	TRBD1	TRBJ2-7	TGTGCCAGCAGAAGGGGACAGGACTCCTACGAGCAGTACTTC	CASRRGQDSYEQYF
TRBV4-1	NA	TRBD1	TRBJ2-7	TGCGCCAGCAGCCAAGTTCGGACAGGGTCAACCTACGAGCAGTACTTC	CASSQVRTGSTYEQYF
TRBV3-1/TRBV3-2	NA	TRBD2	TRBJ2-1	TGTGCCAGCAGCCAAGAACTAGCGGGAAGTCACAATGAGCAGTTCTTC	CASSQELAGSHNEQFF
TRBV6-2/TRBV6-3	NA	NA	TRBJ1-5	TGTGCCAGCACCCCTTGGCCCGCAGGCAATCAGCCCCAGCATTTT	CASTPWPAGNQPQHF
TRBV9	NA	NA	TRBJ2-6	TGTGCCAGCAGCATTCCGTTCTCTGGGGCCAACGTCCTGACTTTC	CASSIPFSGANVLTF
TRBV6-2/TRBV6-3	NA	TRBD2	TRBJ2-5	TGTGCCAGCAGTTACGTACTAGCGGGAGGCGAGACCCAGTACTTC	CASSYVLAGGETQYF
TRBV10-2	NA	NA	TRBJ2-1	TGCGCCAGCAGTACGATGAGGGTAGTATGGTATGAGCAGTTCTTC	CASSTMRVVWYEQFF
TRBV19	NA	TRBD2	TRBJ2-7	TGTGCCAGTAGTACGGGAGGCAGCTCCTACGAGCAGTACTTC	CASSTGGSSYEQYF
TRBV10-3	NA	NA	TRBJ2-7	TGTGCCATCAGTGAGTCCCGAAGGACTCCCGGGGCCTACGAGCAGTACTTC	CAISESRRTPGAYEQYF
TRBV3-1/TRBV3-2	NA	NA	TRBJ2-1	TGTGCCAGCAGCCAAGTCGGCAGGGTCAATGAGCAGTTCTTC	CASSQVGRVNEQFF
TRBV25-1	NA	NA	TRBJ2-6	TGTGCCAGCAGTGAGGGCAGTCTCTCTGGGGCCAACGTCCTGACTTTC	CASSEGSLSGANVLTF